Sequencing of this T cell receptor beta chain was carried out in a study of T cells after yellow fever vaccination. Study background: It was SMART-Seq v4 Ultra Low Input that prepared the fractions with low cell numbers. Study-wide points: Any FACS-sorted repertoire could hold abundant clonotypes that contaminate it from the bulk population. Post-booster reappearance was seen for most primary-vaccination clones (just over 95% CD4, 80% to 90% CD8).

Germline V gives CDR1 LNHDA, CDR2 SQIVND (reference sequence). The V gene end was trimmed by 10 bases and the J gene end by 5 bases; junction bases not matched to a gene: 16. This CDR3 is 15 amino acids long. As concerns this clonotype: Its antigen remains unidentified.

Conversion of TCR transcripts into cDNA relied on 5'RACE template switching, which added a universal primer site and UMIs. MiXCR, run by TCRdb on the 5' RACE reads, gives a single entry per CDR3 protein. The sample contains 350,000 to 550,000 distinct CDR3 sequences, roughly 20% of which appear only once. This clonotype was sampled from a young man who received the YFV17D yellow fever vaccine. The starting material was PBMCs, obtained before the yellow fever booster vaccination. The chain couples TRBV19 to TRBJ2-7; the match to TRBD1 covers 8 bases. CDR3 in amino acids: CATYGSTGGMNEQYF. The CDR3 bases are TGTGCCACTTACGGGAGTACAGGGGGAATGAACGAGCAGTACTTC. The complete variable domain, with remaining parts taken from reference TRBV19 and TRBJ2-7, reads DGGITQSPKYLFRKEGQNVTLSCEQNLNHDAMYWYRQDPGQGLRLIYYSQIVNDFQKGDIAEGYSVSREKKESFPLTVTSAQKNPTAFYLCATYGSTGGMNEQYFGPGTRLTVT.